This TCR beta chain was profiled in a study of T cells after yellow fever vaccination. This clonotype was seen a handful of times. The CDR3 has 11 residues. Trimming cost V 8 bases and J 4 bases, with 8 bases left between them. Germline V gene data show CDR1 as SEHNR and CDR2 as FQNEAQ (reference sequence). One entry per CDR3 protein results from TCRdb running MiXCR on the 5' RACE reads. The top ten clones hold about 3.3% of a sample with more than 300,000 distinct CDR3 sequences, over 8.5% of them seen once. V and J are TRBV7-9 and TRBJ1-1; D might be TRBD1 (5 bases). Here the sequenced sample was CD4+ T cells sorted from PBMCs, taken 45 days after the yellow fever booster vaccination. The source is a young man who received the YFV17D yellow fever vaccine. The CDR3 DNA is TGTGCCAGCTCAGGGTTCACTGAAGCTTTCTTT. Translation gives CASSGFTEAFF.